This TCR beta chain was found in a study of blood T cells in healthy people across ages. A second about 6 to 12 cycle PCR used barcoded and J-beta primers. TCRdb called the 5' RACE reads again in MiXCR, with one record for every CDR3 protein. The table records hundreds of thousands of distinct CDR3 sequences, around 30% of them present only once. Germline loops: CDR1 MDHEN, CDR2 SYDVKM. This CDR3 spans 14 amino acids. V was clipped by 1 base and J by 0 bases, with 7 bases between them. About this clonotype itself: The antigen is not known.

Study outcomes and limitations: Higher diversity and more naive CD4+ cells were features of long-lived donors, compared to aged donors.

The receptor was isolated from a woman of 80 years or more in good health. The chain employs TRBV28 and TRBJ2-7; perhaps TRBD1 as D (5 bases). The sequenced sample was blood. CDR3 sequence: CASSLSTVSYEQYF. CDR3 DNA sequence: TGTGCCAGCAGTTTATCGACAGTCTCCTACGAGCAGTACTTC. Full variable domain (rest looked up from reference TRBV28 and TRBJ2-7): DVKVTQSSRYLVKRTGEKVFLECVQDMDHENMFWYRQDPGLGLRLIYFSYDVKMKEKGDIPEGYSVSREKKERFSLILESASTNQTSMYLCASSLSTVSYEQYFGPGTRLTVT.